A selection of T cell receptor beta chains follows, all from one sample in a study of CD8 T cells in Susac syndrome. In TCRdb, the immunoSEQ multiplex PCR reads were re-called with MiXCR into one record per CDR3 protein. The table records just over 150,000 distinct CDR3 sequences, less than 97% of them present only once. The sequenced sample consisted of CD8+ T cells from PBMCs. Receptors were obtained from a human donor with multiple sclerosis. CDR3s include the opening cysteine and the closing phenylalanine or tryptophan. Fields, in order: D gene, J gene, clone size, V gene, CDR3 DNA, CDR3 protein. The D gene is left open where the match is weak. Expanded clones get a size class; other rows say once, few or many, or leave the size out.

>-|TRBJ2-1|once|TRBV9
TGTGCCAGCGGAGCCTACAATGAGCAGTTCTTC
CASGAYNEQFF
>TRBD1|TRBJ1-2|-|TRBV12-3/TRBV12-4
TGTGCCAGCAGTTCCGGGGGACAGGGGGTAAGTGGCTACACCTTC
CASSSGGQGVSGYTF
>TRBD2|TRBJ2-1|-|TRBV27
TGTGCCAGCAGTTTAGGACTAGCGCCAAATGAGCAGTTCTTC
CASSLGLAPNEQFF
>-|TRBJ1-1|once|TRBV29-1
TGCAGCGTGACCACCGGCGGAGGTACTGAAGCTTTCTTT
CSVTTGGGTEAFF
>-|TRBJ2-5|-|TRBV9
TGTGCCAGCAGCGTAAGTGCCCGGGGGCAAGAGACCCAGTACTTC
CASSVSARGQETQYF
>-|TRBJ2-3|-|TRBV30
TGTGCCTGGACGAAACGTGGGGGGCTTTGGGCAGATACGCAGTATTTT
CAWTKRGGLWADTQYF
>-|TRBJ1-5|-|TRBV27
TGTGCCAGCAGTTGGACAGTCAATCAGCCCCAGCATTTT
CASSWTVNQPQHF
>-|TRBJ2-7|-|TRBV29-1
TGCAGCGTTGCCGGGTCCTACGAGCAGTACTTC
CSVAGSYEQYF
>-|TRBJ1-1|once|TRBV6-4
TGTGCCAGCAGTGACGGGGGGAGGAAGACGAACACTGAAGCTTTCTTT
CASSDGGRKTNTEAFF
>TRBD1|TRBJ2-7|few|TRBV29-1
TGCAGCGTGACTGAGGGGGCGAGCTCCTACGAGCAGTACTTC
CSVTEGASSYEQYF
>-|TRBJ2-5|-|TRBV6-5
TGTGCCAGCAGAGATCCCCTCCAAGAGACCCAGTACTTC
CASRDPLQETQYF
>TRBD2|TRBJ2-1|-|TRBV7-9
TGTGCCAGCAGCTCCGGACTAGCGGGGGATGAGCAGTTCTTC
CASSSGLAGDEQFF
>TRBD1|TRBJ2-7|-|TRBV27
TGTGCCAGCAGGGGACAGCACTACGAGCAGTACTTC
CASRGQHYEQYF
>TRBD1|TRBJ2-3|-|TRBV3-1
TGTGCCAGCAGCCAAGATAAGGGACAGAGCACAGATACGCAGTATTTT
CASSQDKGQSTDTQYF
>TRBD1|TRBJ2-7|-|TRBV6-5
TGTGCCAGCAGTTACCGAAGGGACAGCCACGAGCAGTACTTC
CASSYRRDSHEQYF
>-|TRBJ1-2|-|TRBV27
TGTGCGACCTCGGACGGCTACTATGGCTACACCTTC
CATSDGYYGYTF
>-|TRBJ1-5|-|TRBV20-1
TGCAGTGCTCCCCTCCAGGGCTCGTTGGGTCAGCCCCAGCATTTT
CSAPLQGSLGQPQHF
>-|TRBJ2-1|once|TRBV2
TGTGCCAGCAGTGTAGGGGAAGTAGCCTACAATGAGCAGTTCTTC
CASSVGEVAYNEQFF
>-|TRBJ2-6|-|TRBV25-1
TGTGCCAGCATAGACGGTAGCTCTGGGGCCAACGTCCTGACTTTC
CASIDGSSGANVLTF
>TRBD1|TRBJ1-4|-|TRBV27
TGTGCCAGCAGCAGACGAGAGACAGGGTCTAATGAAAAACTGTTTTTT
CASSRRETGSNEKLFF
>-|TRBJ2-1|-|TRBV5-1
TGCGCCAGCAGCTTGGTAGGGGTGAGCTCCTACAATGAGCAGTTCTTC
CASSLVGVSSYNEQFF
>-|TRBJ2-5|-|TRBV27
TGTGCCAGCAGTTTTCGGGGGGCGGGAGAGACCCAGTACTTC
CASSFRGAGETQYF
>TRBD2|TRBJ2-7|-|TRBV19
TGTGCCAGTAGTCCCTCCTCGAGCGGGGCTCTCGAGCAGTACTTC
CASSPSSSGALEQYF
>-|TRBJ1-1|-|TRBV19
TGTGCCAGTAGTATCGGGAGGCCAATGAACACTGAAGCTTTCTTT
CASSIGRPMNTEAFF
>TRBD1|TRBJ2-3|-|TRBV9
TGTGCCAGCAGCCCCCGGGACAGCTTCACAGATACGCAGTATTTT
CASSPRDSFTDTQYF
>-|TRBJ2-5|-|TRBV20-1
TGCAGTGCGCCAGGGCTAGCCTTCGACCCTGGGGTACAAGAGACCCAGTACTTC
CSAPGLAFDPGVQETQYF